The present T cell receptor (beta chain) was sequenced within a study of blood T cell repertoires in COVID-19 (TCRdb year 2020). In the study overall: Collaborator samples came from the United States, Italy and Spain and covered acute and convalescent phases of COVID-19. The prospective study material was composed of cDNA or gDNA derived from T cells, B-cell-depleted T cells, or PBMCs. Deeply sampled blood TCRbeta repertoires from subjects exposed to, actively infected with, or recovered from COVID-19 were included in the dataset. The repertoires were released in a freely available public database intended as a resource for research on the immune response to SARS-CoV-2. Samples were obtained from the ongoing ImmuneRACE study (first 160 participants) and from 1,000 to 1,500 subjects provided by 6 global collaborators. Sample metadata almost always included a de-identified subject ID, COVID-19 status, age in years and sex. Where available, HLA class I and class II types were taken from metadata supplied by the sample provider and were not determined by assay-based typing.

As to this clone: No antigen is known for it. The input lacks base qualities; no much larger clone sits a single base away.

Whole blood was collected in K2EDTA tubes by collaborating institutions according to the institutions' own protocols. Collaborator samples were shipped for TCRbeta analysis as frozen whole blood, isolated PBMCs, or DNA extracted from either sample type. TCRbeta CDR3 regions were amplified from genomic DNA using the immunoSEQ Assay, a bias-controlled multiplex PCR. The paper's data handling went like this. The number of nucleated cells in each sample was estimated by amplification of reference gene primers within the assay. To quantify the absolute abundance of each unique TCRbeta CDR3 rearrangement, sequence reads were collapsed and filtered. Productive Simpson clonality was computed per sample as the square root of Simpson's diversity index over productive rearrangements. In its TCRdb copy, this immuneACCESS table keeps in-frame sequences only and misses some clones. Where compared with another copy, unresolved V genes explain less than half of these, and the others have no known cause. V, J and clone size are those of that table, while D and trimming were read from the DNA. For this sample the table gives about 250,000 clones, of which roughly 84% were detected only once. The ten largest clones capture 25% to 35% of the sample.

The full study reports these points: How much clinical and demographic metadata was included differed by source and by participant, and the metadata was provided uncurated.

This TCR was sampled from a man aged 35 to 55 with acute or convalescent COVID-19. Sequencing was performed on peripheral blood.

For the CDR3, the sequence is CASSPNRFGTQYF. The nucleotide sequence reads as follows: TGTGCCAGCAGTCCAAACAGGTTTGGGACCCAGTACTTC. Recombination connected TRBV12-3 or TRBV12-4 to TRBJ2-5; TRBD1 is a weak D gene call, 5 bases matching. V sheds 5 bases and J sheds 7 bases, leaving 14 bases between their ends. The cysteine opens and the phenylalanine closes a CDR3 of 13 amino acids. The retained sequence is limited to the CDR3, 39 bases, with the frame set at the first base.